The rows below give T cell receptor beta chains drawn from one sample of a study of cytomegalovirus exposure and HLA in healthy donors. Assay: immunoSEQ multiplex PCR; the TCRdb copy retains only in-frame clones and omits some. Of 250,000 to 350,000 clones in the sample, roughly 88% were seen once. The sample comprised PBMCs. These TCRs come from a man between 40 and 49 years old in good health and CMV-seropositive. CDR3s include the opening cysteine and the closing phenylalanine or tryptophan. The D gene is left open where the match is weak. Only part of the rows carry a size: once, few, many, or a class if the clone is expanded.

J	size	V	D	CDR3	DNA
TRBJ2-2	-	TRBV23-1	TRBD2	CASIQQGLAEATGELFF	TGCGCCAGCATCCAACAGGGACTAGCGGAAGCCACCGGGGAGCTGTTTTTT
TRBJ2-2	-	TRBV19	-	CASSILTGYTGELFF	TGTGCCAGTAGTATCTTAACAGGGTACACCGGGGAGCTGTTTTTT
TRBJ2-3	-	TRBV6-5	TRBD2	CASSYSTREGGDTQYF	TGTGCCAGCAGTTACTCGACTCGGGAGGGTGGAGATACGCAGTATTTT
TRBJ1-1	once	TRBV4-2	-	CASSQVGAGGTEAFF	TGTGCCAGCAGCCAAGTAGGAGCGGGGGGAACTGAAGCTTTCTTT
TRBJ2-3	-	TRBV27	TRBD2	CASIGRLAGVGNTQYF	TGTGCCAGCATTGGCCGACTAGCGGGAGTTGGGAATACGCAGTATTTT
TRBJ1-2	-	TRBV28	-	CASTDSITGGVIGYTF	TGTGCCAGCACCGATTCCATCACGGGGGGGGTGATCGGCTACACCTTC
TRBJ1-1	-	TRBV5-1	TRBD1	CASSPQGGVGTEAFF	TGCGCCAGCAGCCCGCAGGGGGGAGTTGGGACTGAAGCTTTCTTT
TRBJ2-1	-	TRBV4-3	TRBD2	CASSQEDVAGPSYNEQFF	TGCGCCAGCAGCCAAGAAGACGTAGCGGGACCTTCCTACAATGAGCAGTTCTTC
TRBJ1-2	-	TRBV6-6	TRBD1	CASSPGTELVYGYTF	TGTGCCAGCAGTCCGGGGACAGAATTGGTCTATGGCTACACCTTC
TRBJ2-1	once	TRBV9	-	CASSVGPTYNEQFF	TGTGCCAGCAGCGTAGGTCCCACCTACAATGAGCAGTTCTTC
TRBJ1-2	-	TRBV27	-	CASRGSGERVGYTF	TGTGCCAGCAGAGGATCGGGGGAAAGGGTTGGCTACACCTTC
TRBJ2-3	-	TRBV4-2	-	CASSQLAIGADTQYF	TGTGCCAGCAGCCAACTAGCGATTGGGGCAGATACGCAGTATTTT
TRBJ2-1	-	TRBV5-1	TRBD2	CASSLAETSGTTAFF	TGCGCCAGCAGCTTGGCCGAGACTAGCGGGACGACTGCGTTCTTC
TRBJ1-2	-	TRBV7-9	-	CASSLAHRANYGYTF	TGTGCCAGCAGCTTAGCGCACAGGGCAAACTATGGCTACACCTTC
TRBJ1-4	-	TRBV7-2	TRBD1	CASSLDRGVNEKLFF	TGTGCCAGCAGCTTAGACAGGGGGGTTAATGAAAAACTGTTTTTT
TRBJ1-2	-	TRBV4-1	-	CASSQQLANYGYTF	TGCGCCAGCAGCCAACAGCTAGCTAACTATGGCTACACCTTC
TRBJ1-1	-	TRBV6-6	-	CASSSSGVNTEAFF	TGTGCCAGCAGCAGCAGTGGAGTGAACACTGAAGCTTTCTTT
TRBJ2-2	-	TRBV6-6	TRBD2	CASTKLAGTTGELFF	TGTGCCAGCACCAAATTAGCGGGAACAACCGGGGAGCTGTTTTTT
TRBJ2-7	-	TRBV7-9	-	CASSTTRDKAYEQYF	TGTGCCAGCAGCACAACCCGGGACAAAGCCTACGAGCAGTACTTC
TRBJ2-7	-	TRBV14	-	CASSPRLVTRQYF	TGTGCCAGCAGCCCTAGACTAGTCACTAGGCAGTACTTC
TRBJ2-5	-	TRBV18	-	CASSPEVGVRQETQYF	TGTGCCAGCTCACCAGAGGTCGGGGTGCGCCAAGAGACCCAGTACTTC
TRBJ2-5	-	TRBV5-4	TRBD1	CASSGRTGEGGTQYF	TGTGCCAGCAGCGGGCGGACAGGGGAAGGTGGGACCCAGTACTTC
TRBJ2-3	-	TRBV7-9	TRBD2	CASSLAHQRETPADTQYF	TGTGCCAGCAGCTTAGCCCATCAGCGGGAGACTCCGGCAGATACGCAGTATTTT